Listed below are T cell receptor beta chains from one sample, sequenced in a study of early T cells in non-severe SARS-CoV-2 infection. TCRdb reprocessed the 5' RACE reads via MiXCR and lists one record per CDR3 protein. The sample holds more than 65,000 distinct CDR3 sequences; around 12% are singletons and the top ten take roughly 2.5%. Material: whole blood, obtained at baseline. These receptors were taken from an adult who was a healthcare worker with PCR-confirmed SARS-CoV-2 infection or an uninfected control (not recorded which). Each CDR3 is given with its conserved first and last residue. The order of the fields is J gene, D gene, clone size, CDR3 length, V gene, CDR3 DNA, CDR3 protein. D genes are given only for firm matches. Part of the rows lack a size; the others show once, few, many or a class for expanded clones.

>TRBJ1-1|.|few|13|TRBV11-2
TGTGCCAGCAGCCACCCTATGAACACTGAAGCTTTCTTT
CASSHPMNTEAFF
>TRBJ2-3|.|few|14|TRBV6-6
TGTGCCAGCAGTTGGAAACTGTTTTCAGATACGCAGTATTTT
CASSWKLFSDTQYF
>TRBJ1-1|TRBD1|many|16|TRBV6-6
TGTGCCAGCAGTTACGCCTTAGACAGGGGGAACACTGAAGCTTTCTTT
CASSYALDRGNTEAFF
>TRBJ2-7|TRBD2|few|13|TRBV6-6
TGTGCCAGCAGTCACCGGGGGGTTCACGAGCAGTACTTC
CASSHRGVHEQYF
>TRBJ1-4|.|.|17|TRBV19
TGTGCCAGTAGTATTATCGGTAGGGGGACAACTAATGAAAAACTGTTTTTT
CASSIIGRGTTNEKLFF
>TRBJ1-3|.|.|16|TRBV4-1
TGCGCCAGCAGCCCGCTTGAGTCGGGGGTCGGAAACACCATATATTTT
CASSPLESGVGNTIYF
>TRBJ2-7|TRBD2|.|15|TRBV5-4
TGTGCCAGCAGCTTCAGCGGGGGGGCCTCCTACGAGCAGTACTTC
CASSFSGGASYEQYF
>TRBJ2-7|TRBD1|few|14|TRBV7-6
TGTGCCAGCAAAAAGGACAGGGGGTCCTACGAGCAGTACTTC
CASKKDRGSYEQYF
>TRBJ2-2|.|.|14|TRBV6-5
TGTGCCAGCAGTTACTCGGCAGCAACCGGGGAGCTGTTTTTT
CASSYSAATGELFF
>TRBJ1-4|TRBD1|.|15|TRBV6-1
TGTGCCAGCAGTGCCCGGACAGGCTGGAGGGAAAAACTGTTTTTT
CASSARTGWREKLFF
>TRBJ2-2|TRBD1|many|17|TRBV7-9
TGTGCCAGCACCCCATCACTCGGGACAGGAGACACCGGGGAGCTGTTTTTT
CASTPSLGTGDTGELFF
>TRBJ2-1|.|few|15|TRBV5-1
TGCGCCAGCAGCTTGGCCGGCAACCCGAGGAATGAGCAGTTCTTC
CASSLAGNPRNEQFF
>TRBJ1-5|.|.|14|TRBV12-3/TRBV12-4
TGTGCCAGCAGTTTTACCGGGAGCAATCAGCCCCAGCATTTT
CASSFTGSNQPQHF
>TRBJ1-5|TRBD1|many|16|TRBV7-8
TGTGCCAGCAGCTTGGGGACAGGTCTGAGCAATCAGCCCCAGCATTTT
CASSLGTGLSNQPQHF
>TRBJ2-4|.|few|15|TRBV27
TGTGCCAGCAGTCTAAACAACCTAGCCAAAAACATTCAGTACTTC
CASSLNNLAKNIQYF
>TRBJ1-2|.|many|13|TRBV28
TGTGCCAGCAGTTTAAACAGTTTCTATGGCTACACCTTC
CASSLNSFYGYTF
>TRBJ2-7|TRBD1|.|14|TRBV5-1
TGCGCCAGCAGCCCCACCCGGGACAGCTACGAGCAGTACTTC
CASSPTRDSYEQYF
>TRBJ2-1|TRBD2|many|15|TRBV11-2
TGTGCCAGCAGGGACGGGACTACCTCGTATTATGAGCAGTTCTTC
CASRDGTTSYYEQFF
>TRBJ1-5|TRBD1|many|14|TRBV6-1
TGTGCCAGCAGTGAAGATACAGGGGGCCAGCCCCAGCATTTT
CASSEDTGGQPQHF
>TRBJ2-7|.|few|12|TRBV28
TGTGCCAGCAGTTTAGACAACTACGAGCAGTACTTC
CASSLDNYEQYF
>TRBJ1-3|.|few|17|TRBV7-9
TGTGCCAGCAGCTTATATCTGGATCAACTCTCTGGAAACACCATATATTTT
CASSLYLDQLSGNTIYF
>TRBJ2-3|.|.|15|TRBV29-1
TGCAGCGTTGGTATAGTGGGGGGAAGCACAGATACGCAGTATTTT
CSVGIVGGSTDTQYF
>TRBJ2-5|TRBD2|many|15|TRBV28
TGTGCCAGCAGTTCGCTAGCGGGGGGGCAAGAGACCCAGTACTTC
CASSSLAGGQETQYF
>TRBJ2-3|TRBD2|many|14|TRBV7-7
TGTGCTAGCAGCTTTTCAGCGGGGGGAGATACGCAGTATTTT
CASSFSAGGDTQYF
>TRBJ1-6|.|.|17|TRBV13
TGTGCCAGCAGCTTAGGGGGGCAGGGGAATTATAATTCACCCCTCCACTTT
CASSLGGQGNYNSPLHF
>TRBJ1-6|TRBD1|.|17|TRBV7-9
TGTGCCAGCAGCTTACTACAGGGGACCTTACCGAATTCACCCCTCCACTTT
CASSLLQGTLPNSPLHF
>TRBJ2-7|TRBD1|many|16|TRBV15
TGTGCCACCAGCAGAGACCGGGACAGGGGAATCCACGAGCAGTACTTC
CATSRDRDRGIHEQYF
>TRBJ2-5|.|few|13|TRBV28
TGTGCCAGCAGTTTGCAATTGAGCGGGACCCAGTACTTC
CASSLQLSGTQYF
>TRBJ1-1|TRBD1|.|17|TRBV5-1
TGCGCCAGCAGCTTGGGACCCGGGACAGGGACGAACACTGAAGCTTTCTTT
CASSLGPGTGTNTEAFF
>TRBJ2-6|.|.|16|TRBV5-1
TGCGCCAGCAGCTTGGCCTCCGGGGCCGGGGCCAACGTCCTGACTTTC
CASSLASGAGANVLTF
>TRBJ2-7|.|.|15|TRBV7-3
TGTGCCAGCAGCTTAAGTCCAGGGAGCTCCTACGAGCAGTACTTC
CASSLSPGSSYEQYF
>TRBJ1-1|TRBD1|.|15|TRBV7-2
TGTGCCAGCAGCTTAGAGGCGGCAGGGGGCACTGAAGCTTTCTTT
CASSLEAAGGTEAFF
>TRBJ2-3|TRBD2|few|15|TRBV29-1
TGCAGCGTTGAAGGGGCTAGCGGGGTCACAGATACGCAGTATTTT
CSVEGASGVTDTQYF
>TRBJ1-2|.|few|13|TRBV20-1
TGCAGTGCTAGAGATCGGGGGGCCTATGGCTACACCTTC
CSARDRGAYGYTF
>TRBJ2-1|.|.|14|TRBV7-9
TGTGCCAGCAGCCAACATTTGGGGGATCGCGAGCAGTTCTTC
CASSQHLGDREQFF
>TRBJ2-2|TRBD1|.|15|TRBV12-3/TRBV12-4
TGTGCCAGCAGTCCCAAGACAGGGGTAGCCGGGGAGCTGTTTTTT
CASSPKTGVAGELFF
>TRBJ2-3|.|.|12|TRBV24-1
TGTGCCACCGGGAGTGGCACAGATACGCAGTATTTT
CATGSGTDTQYF
>TRBJ2-5|.|few|12|TRBV12-3/TRBV12-4
TGTGCCAGCAGTTTGAGCCCTCGGACCCAGTACTTC
CASSLSPRTQYF
>TRBJ1-2|.|few|12|TRBV11-2
TGTGCCAGCAGCTCCACCACCTCGACCCACACCTTC
CASSSTTSTHTF
>TRBJ2-1|TRBD2|many|14|TRBV7-8
TGTGCCAGCAGCCCAGGACTAGCTTTTACTGAGCAGTTCTTC
CASSPGLAFTEQFF
>TRBJ2-7|.|many|15|TRBV4-1
TGCGCCAGCAGCCAAGATCATAGGGGAAGCTACGAGCAGTACTTC
CASSQDHRGSYEQYF
>TRBJ1-3|.|.|13|TRBV29-1
TGCAGCGCCGGTACAGGGACTGGAAACACCATATATTTT
CSAGTGTGNTIYF
>TRBJ1-5|.|.|14|TRBV18
TGTGCCAGCTCACCCGGGGCTAGCAATCAGCCCCAGCATTTT
CASSPGASNQPQHF
>TRBJ1-1|TRBD1|.|14|TRBV7-2
TGTGCCAGCAGCTCCAAACAGGGGCCCAAGGAGGCTTTCTTT
CASSSKQGPKEAFF
>TRBJ2-3|.|few|13|TRBV11-2
TGTGCCAGCAGCTCCCGGTGGGTGGATACGCAGTATTTT
CASSSRWVDTQYF
>TRBJ2-2|.|few|12|TRBV27
TGTGCCAGCAGACGGTACACCGGGGAGCTGTTTTTT
CASRRYTGELFF
>TRBJ2-3|TRBD1|.|15|TRBV5-6
TGTGCCAGCAGCTTGGGACAGGGCCTCACAGATACGCAGTATTTT
CASSLGQGLTDTQYF
>TRBJ2-3|TRBD1|.|13|TRBV10-3
TGTGCCATCAGTGCACAGGGGTCAGATACGCAGTATTTT
CAISAQGSDTQYF
>TRBJ2-5|.|.|15|TRBV5-1
TGCGCCAGCAGCTTTACCCCGCGAGGGGAAGAGACCCAGTACTTC
CASSFTPRGEETQYF
>TRBJ2-2|.|many|14|TRBV20-1
TGCAGTGCTAGAGCGACGGGTAACACCGGGGAGCTGTTTTTT
CSARATGNTGELFF
>TRBJ1-5|.|.|12|TRBV20-1
TGCAGTGCTACCATAGGGGGTCGGCCCCAGCATTTT
CSATIGGRPQHF
>TRBJ1-6|.|.|14|TRBV20-1
TGCAGTGCTAGAGGCCAGGAGCGTACCTCACCCCTCCACTTT
CSARGQERTSPLHF
>TRBJ2-3|TRBD2|.|16|TRBV13
TGTGCCAGCAGCTATAGCGGGGCAAGCAGCACAGATACGCAGTATTTT
CASSYSGASSTDTQYF
>TRBJ2-3|TRBD2|few|17|TRBV12-3/TRBV12-4
TGTGCCAGCAGTTTCACTAGCGGAGCAGCTAGCACAGATACGCAGTATTTT
CASSFTSGAASTDTQYF